This TCR beta chain was sequenced during a study of T cell responses to AZD1222 COVID-19 vaccine (dated by TCRdb to the early 2020s). Looking at the study overall: AZD1222 recipients given second doses at about 4 weeks or at about 12 weeks were pooled, since spike-specific TCR depth and breadth were not found to differ between the two schedules. TCR sequencing was performed for approximately 240 trial participants, of whom about 200 were given two doses of AZD1222 and some 26 were given two doses of MenACWY control vaccine. Trial participants were enrolled by age into subgroups of 18-55, 56-69 and 70-plus years, and roughly 150, 30 and 60 TCR-sequenced participants, respectively, were included in these subgroups.

The label giving this sample's time point can be read as: baseline before first vaccination. Vaccinee samples came from UK trials COV001 and COV002, including a single-blind randomized controlled phase 2/3 trial of AZD1222 (ChAdOx1 nCoV-19) in healthy adults. Trial participant PBMC samples were collected at day 0 and day 28 after the second dose for TCRbeta chain sequencing. Overall study results and their limits: After two AZD1222 doses, both the breadth and the depth of spike-specific TCRs were significantly higher than at day 0 and than in MenACWY recipients. In the small 56-69-year group, the increase in depth fell short of significance, most likely because of low power. Because no samples from the day 14 peak response were available, repertoires could be characterized only after the peak T cell response. Reportedly, almost half of the unique spike-specific TCRs recognized epitopes lying outside the regions that are mutated in the B.1.351 and B.1.1.7 variants. Conclusions about previously exposed vaccinees are limited because only six or seven AZD1222 recipients were SARS-CoV-2 seropositive at baseline. Most participants were white British and females outnumbered males, and the authors suggested that clonal diversity may have been underestimated. CD4 TCRs associated with the vaccine covered the entire spike protein, and the dominant responses were in regions 160-218 and 743-854.

The CDR3 regions of human TCRbeta chains were analyzed by immunosequencing. From the authors' description of their analysis: TCRs in the repertoires were compared against a reference library of SARS-CoV-2-specific TCRs that had been generated with the MIRA antigen-specificity platform. Breadth was defined as the fraction of unique TCRs that were SARS-CoV-2-associated, and depth was defined as the fraction of total T cells that were SARS-CoV-2-associated. Using the MIRA data, each spike-specific TCR was assigned both to the spike region to which the TCR was reactive and to a CD4 or CD8 class. Log10-transformed breadth and depth values were compared by one-way ANOVA with Sidak's multiple comparisons tests. What TCRdb holds here is the immuneACCESS table cut down to in-frame rearrangements. Part of the clones is not present; checked against another copy, under half of the missing clones reflect an unresolved V gene, and the others are unexplained. Clone size and the V and J calls come from that table; the DNA yielded D and trimming. Present in this sample are more than 100,000 clones, roughly 90% of which were seen just once. The ten biggest clones cover approximately 9.2% of the sample.

This clone came up a few times. It lacks a known antigen. The sample holds no much larger clone one base away, and base qualities are not on file. The CDR3 has 17 amino acids, counting the end cysteine and phenylalanine. Here the CDR3 DNA is all that survives: 51 bases in frame from base 1. From a lookup of the germline V gene (reference sequence), CDR1 and CDR2 are LGHDT and YNNKEL. The V end loses 4 bases and the J end loses 8 bases, and a stretch of 26 bases separates them. The sequencing here drew on peripheral blood, taken on day 0 of AZD1222 vaccination. The source is an adult in good health. The rearranged segments are TRBV3-1 (or the pseudogene TRBV3-2) and TRBJ1-1; TRBD1 might be the D gene, on 5 matching bases. The CDR3 protein sequence reads: CASSRLGTGILGTEAFF. The sequence in DNA is TGTGCCAGCAGCCGGCTCGGGACCGGAATTTTGGGGACCGAAGCTTTCTTT.